These T cell receptor beta chains were read from a single sample in a study of CD8 T cells in ankylosing spondylitis. TCRdb re-called the 5' RACE reads through MiXCR, storing one row per CDR3 protein. The table includes about 310,000 distinct CDR3 sequences, around 21% detected once. Sequencing was performed on blood, either unsorted or a sorted T cell fraction (not recorded which). The receptors come from a female donor with ankylosing spondylitis or in good health (not recorded which). The CDR3 runs from the conserved cysteine through the conserved F or W.

TRBJ2-7,TRBV12-3/TRBV12-4,CASSLGAGAGVHEQYF
TRBJ2-7,TRBV12-3/TRBV12-4,CASGQYEQYF
TRBJ1-1,TRBV25-1,CASKALQGTEAFF
TRBJ2-5,TRBV20-1,CSARRGQTETQYF
TRBJ2-7,TRBV7-2,CASSILYEQYF
TRBJ2-7,TRBV20-1,CSARVREASYEQYF
TRBJ2-7,TRBV12-3/TRBV12-4,CASSLRRGTYEQYF
TRBJ1-6,TRBV11-2,CASSAGNYNSPLHF
TRBJ2-7,TRBV20-1,CSARLRPGGEQYF
TRBJ2-7,TRBV6-5,CASSYSGITSGYEQYF
TRBJ2-1,TRBV5-4,CASSSDFSSYNEQFF
TRBJ2-1,TRBV6-2/TRBV6-3,CASRLLAGGGYNEQFF
TRBJ1-1,TRBV21-1,CASSGGGLENTEAFF
TRBJ1-2,TRBV20-1,CSAREQGDGYTF
TRBJ2-3,TRBV6-5,CASSYSPSSDTQYF
TRBJ2-2,TRBV5-4,CASSSGQRPNTGELFF
TRBJ2-7,TRBV20-1,CSAGRDGSYEQYF
TRBJ2-3,TRBV9,CASSPRLAQKSDTQYF
TRBJ2-3,TRBV20-1,CSAGQGSSTDTQYF
TRBJ1-2,TRBV12-3/TRBV12-4,CASSANRRDGYTF
TRBJ2-3,TRBV7-2,CASSLETRAADTQYF
TRBJ2-4,TRBV20-1,CSAGRGAKNIQYF
TRBJ1-5,TRBV6-2/TRBV6-3,CASRFRTINQPQHF
TRBJ2-5,TRBV29-1,CSVGGGSGQETQYF
TRBJ1-1,TRBV20-1,CSVPGGANTEAFF
TRBJ2-7,TRBV6-1,CASRTGTATYEQYF
TRBJ2-1,TRBV11-3,CASSPDSSSYNEQFF
TRBJ2-3,TRBV20-1,CSALKGGVTTDTQYF
TRBJ1-1,TRBV12-3/TRBV12-4,CASSDPGVGTEAFF
TRBJ2-1,TRBV7-9,CASSSTKSNEQFF
TRBJ2-2,TRBV12-3/TRBV12-4,CASRPGGSGELFF
TRBJ1-2,TRBV4-3,CASSQDLDRGNYGYTF
TRBJ2-1,TRBV4-3,CASSQDGSRYNEQFF
TRBJ2-4,TRBV6-2/TRBV6-3,CASSPTGGRNIQYF
TRBJ1-5,TRBV12-3/TRBV12-4,CASSLGGFSNQPQHF
TRBJ2-3,TRBV6-1,CASSGHQTLTDTQYF
TRBJ2-5,TRBV7-2,CASSSVAEETQYF
TRBJ2-7,TRBV25-1,CASANRVDTYEQYF
TRBJ2-3,TRBV12-3/TRBV12-4,CASSDGGTQRTDTQYF
TRBJ1-5,TRBV12-3/TRBV12-4,CASSHQLTENSNQPQHF
TRBJ2-7,TRBV12-3/TRBV12-4,CASSPRRSYEQYF
TRBJ2-1,TRBV7-2,CASTSEGWVNEQFF
TRBJ1-1,TRBV20-1,CSASGGPEVTEAFF
TRBJ2-5,TRBV28,CASSLEGRAGETQYF
TRBJ2-7,TRBV4-3,CASSQDLSASEQYF
TRBJ2-7,TRBV11-2,CASRSVRGYEQYF
TRBJ2-1,TRBV11-2,CASSFGQATNEQFF
TRBJ2-7,TRBV6-5,CASSYDRGSYEQYF
TRBJ1-2,TRBV12-3/TRBV12-4,CASTFGGYGYTF
TRBJ1-1,TRBV7-9,CASSLPGENTEAFF
TRBJ2-3,TRBV9,CASSPRDRRADTQYF
TRBJ2-7,TRBV20-1,CSARDWEPYYEQYF
TRBJ1-4,TRBV6-5,CASSYRQNEKLFF
TRBJ2-7,TRBV20-1,CSARDGTAGSYEQYF
TRBJ2-5,TRBV6-1,CASTPWGGGETQYF